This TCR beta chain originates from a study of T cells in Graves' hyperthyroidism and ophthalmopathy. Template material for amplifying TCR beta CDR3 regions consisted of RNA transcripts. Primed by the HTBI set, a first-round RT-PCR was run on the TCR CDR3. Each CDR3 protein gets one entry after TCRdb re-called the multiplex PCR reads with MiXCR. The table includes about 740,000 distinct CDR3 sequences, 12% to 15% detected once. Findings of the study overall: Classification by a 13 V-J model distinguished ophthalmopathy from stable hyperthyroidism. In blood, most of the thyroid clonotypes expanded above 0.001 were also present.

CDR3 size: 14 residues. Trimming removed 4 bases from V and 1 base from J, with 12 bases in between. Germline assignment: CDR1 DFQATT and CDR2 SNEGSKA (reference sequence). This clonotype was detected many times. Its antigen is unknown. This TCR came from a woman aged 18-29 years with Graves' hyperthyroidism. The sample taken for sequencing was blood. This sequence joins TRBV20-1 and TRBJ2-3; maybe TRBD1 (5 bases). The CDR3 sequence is CSATPRVRTDTQYF. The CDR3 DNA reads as TGCAGTGCTACCCCCAGGGTCCGCACAGATACGCAGTATTTT.